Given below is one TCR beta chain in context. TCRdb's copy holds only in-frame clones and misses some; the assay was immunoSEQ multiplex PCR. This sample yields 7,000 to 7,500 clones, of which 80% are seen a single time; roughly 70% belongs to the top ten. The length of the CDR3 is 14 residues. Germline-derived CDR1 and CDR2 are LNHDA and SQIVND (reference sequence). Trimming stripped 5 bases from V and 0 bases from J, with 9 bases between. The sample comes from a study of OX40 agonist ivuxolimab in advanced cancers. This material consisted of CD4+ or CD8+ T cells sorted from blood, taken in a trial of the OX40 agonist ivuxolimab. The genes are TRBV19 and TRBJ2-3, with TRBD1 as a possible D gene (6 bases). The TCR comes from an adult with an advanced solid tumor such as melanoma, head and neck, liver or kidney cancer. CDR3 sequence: CASSRTESTDTQYF. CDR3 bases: TGTGCCAGTAGTCGGACAGAAAGCACAGATACGCAGTATTTT.